Described below is a single T cell receptor (beta chain) sequence and its context. The antigen remains undetermined. Using its own MiXCR run on the RT-PCR reads, TCRdb lists one record per CDR3 protein. The profile shows fewer than 250,000 distinct CDR3 sequences, roughly 14% of them singletons. The CDR3 is 14 amino acids. Germline V gene data show CDR1 as SEHNR and CDR2 as FQNEAQ (reference sequence). V gave up 5 bases and J gave up 4 bases; unmatched junction bases: 4. These data belong to a study of response to subunit inactivated influenza vaccine. Overall study findings and caveats: It was suggested by the authors that few new T cells are recruited by each seasonal influenza vaccination.

This TCR was recovered from a man between 50 and 59 years old who received an inactivated influenza vaccine. This sequence joins TRBV7-9 and TRBJ2-1; 8 positions match TRBD2. The sequencing here drew on CD8+ T cells sorted from PBMCs, taken 5 to 6 days after vaccination. CDR3 DNA sequence: TGTGCCAGCAGCCCCCAGCGGGGGTACAATGAGCAGTTCTTC. It is translated as CASSPQRGYNEQFF.